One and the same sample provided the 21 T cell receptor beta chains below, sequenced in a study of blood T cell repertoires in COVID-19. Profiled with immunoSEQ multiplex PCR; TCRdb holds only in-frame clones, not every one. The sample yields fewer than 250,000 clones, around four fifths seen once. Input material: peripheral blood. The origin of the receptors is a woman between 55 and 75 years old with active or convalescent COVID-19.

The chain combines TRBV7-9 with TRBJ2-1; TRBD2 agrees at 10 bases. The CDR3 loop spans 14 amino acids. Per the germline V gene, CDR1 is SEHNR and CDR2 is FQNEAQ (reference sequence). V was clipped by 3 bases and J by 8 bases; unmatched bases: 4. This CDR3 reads CASSFGTSVYEQFF. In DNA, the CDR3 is TGTGCCAGCAGCTTCGGGACTAGCGTTTATGAGCAGTTCTTC.

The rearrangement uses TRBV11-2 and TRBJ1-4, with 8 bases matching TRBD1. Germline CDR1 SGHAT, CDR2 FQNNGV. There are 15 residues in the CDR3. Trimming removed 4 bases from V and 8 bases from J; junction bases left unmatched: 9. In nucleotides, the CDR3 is TGTGCCAGCAGCTCTCAGGGGGCATTCGTGGAAAAACTGTTTTTT. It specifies CASSSQGAFVEKLFF. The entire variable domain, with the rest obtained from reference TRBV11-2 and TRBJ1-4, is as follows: EAGVAQSPRYKIIEKRQSVAFWCNPISGHATLYWYQQILGQGPKLLIQFQNNGVVDDSQLPKDRFSAERLKGVDSTLKIQPAKLEDSAVYLCASSSQGAFVEKLFFGSGTQLSVL.

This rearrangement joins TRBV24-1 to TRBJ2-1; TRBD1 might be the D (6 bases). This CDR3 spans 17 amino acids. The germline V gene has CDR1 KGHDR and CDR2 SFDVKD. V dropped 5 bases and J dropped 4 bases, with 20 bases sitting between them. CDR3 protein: CATSARWGQGNYNEQFF. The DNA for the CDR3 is TGTGCCACCAGTGCCCGGTGGGGGCAGGGAAATTACAATGAGCAGTTCTTC.

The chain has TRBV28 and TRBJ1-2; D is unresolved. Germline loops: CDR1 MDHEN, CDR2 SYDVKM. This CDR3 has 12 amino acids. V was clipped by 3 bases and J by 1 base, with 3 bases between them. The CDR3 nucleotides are TGTGCCAGCAGTTTTAATAACTATGGCTACACCTTC. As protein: CASSFNNYGYTF.

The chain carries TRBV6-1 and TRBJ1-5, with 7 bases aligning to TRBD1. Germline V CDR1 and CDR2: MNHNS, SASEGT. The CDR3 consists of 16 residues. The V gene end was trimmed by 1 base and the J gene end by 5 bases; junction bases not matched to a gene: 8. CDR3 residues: CASSEGLAGGHQPQHF. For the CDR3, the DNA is TGTGCCAGCAGTGAAGGTCTGGCAGGGGGGCATCAGCCCCAGCATTTT.

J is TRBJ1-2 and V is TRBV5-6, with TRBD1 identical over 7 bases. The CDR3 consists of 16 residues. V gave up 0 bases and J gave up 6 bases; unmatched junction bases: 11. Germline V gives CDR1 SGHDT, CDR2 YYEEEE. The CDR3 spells CASSLGPGQPGDGYTF. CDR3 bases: TGTGCCAGCAGCTTGGGGCCGGGACAGCCAGGGGATGGCTACACCTTC.

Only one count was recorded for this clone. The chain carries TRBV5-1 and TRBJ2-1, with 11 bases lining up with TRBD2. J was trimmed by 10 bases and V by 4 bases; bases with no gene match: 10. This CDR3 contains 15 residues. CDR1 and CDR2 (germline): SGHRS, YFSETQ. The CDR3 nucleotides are TGCGCCAGCAGCCCCTTAGCGGGAGGGCCGAGGGAGCAGTTCTTC. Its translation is CASSPLAGGPREQFF.

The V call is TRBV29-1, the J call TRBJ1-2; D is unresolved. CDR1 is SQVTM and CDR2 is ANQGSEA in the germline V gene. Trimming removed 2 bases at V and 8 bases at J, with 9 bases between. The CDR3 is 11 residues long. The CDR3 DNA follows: TGCAGCGTTGAATTAATAGTGGGCTACACCTTC. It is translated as CSVELIVGYTF. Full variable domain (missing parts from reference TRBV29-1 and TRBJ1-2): SAVISQKPSRDICQRGTSLTIQCQVDSQVTMMFWYRQQPGQSLTLIATANQGSEATYESGFVIDKFPISRPNLTFSTLTVSNMSPEDSSIYLCSVELIVGYTFGSGTRLTVV.

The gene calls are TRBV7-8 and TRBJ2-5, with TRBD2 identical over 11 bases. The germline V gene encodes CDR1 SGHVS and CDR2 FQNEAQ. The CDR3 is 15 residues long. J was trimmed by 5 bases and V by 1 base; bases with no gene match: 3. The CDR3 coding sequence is TGTGCCAGCAGCTTAGTTAGCGGGAGGGGTGAGACCCAGTACTTC. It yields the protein CASSLVSGRGETQYF. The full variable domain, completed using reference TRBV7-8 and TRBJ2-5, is GAGVSQSPRYKVAKRGQDVALRCDPISGHVSLFWYQQALGQGPEFLTYFQNEAQLDKSGLPSDRFFAERPEGSVSTLKIQRTQQEDSAVYLCASSLVSGRGETQYFGPGTRLLVL.

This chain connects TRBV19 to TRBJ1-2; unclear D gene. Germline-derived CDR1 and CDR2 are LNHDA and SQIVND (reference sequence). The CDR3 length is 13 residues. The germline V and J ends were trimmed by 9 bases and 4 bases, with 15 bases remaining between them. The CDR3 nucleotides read TGTGCCAGCGACCCACGGGGTATCTATGGCTACACCTTC. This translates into CASDPRGIYGYTF.

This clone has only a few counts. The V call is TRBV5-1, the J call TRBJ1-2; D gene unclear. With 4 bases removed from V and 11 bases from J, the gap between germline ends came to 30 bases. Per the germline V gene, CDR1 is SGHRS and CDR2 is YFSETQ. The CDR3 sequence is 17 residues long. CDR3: CASSPSPGPDFTSRYTF. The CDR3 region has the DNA TGCGCCAGCAGCCCTAGTCCTGGGCCGGACTTTACCTCTCGGTACACCTTC.

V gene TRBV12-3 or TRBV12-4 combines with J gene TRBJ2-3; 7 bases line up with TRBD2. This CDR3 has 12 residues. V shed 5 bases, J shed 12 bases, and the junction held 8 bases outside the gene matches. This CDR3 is CASSVNRDYQYF. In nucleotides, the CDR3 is TGTGCCAGCAGTGTAAACCGGGACTACCAGTATTTT.

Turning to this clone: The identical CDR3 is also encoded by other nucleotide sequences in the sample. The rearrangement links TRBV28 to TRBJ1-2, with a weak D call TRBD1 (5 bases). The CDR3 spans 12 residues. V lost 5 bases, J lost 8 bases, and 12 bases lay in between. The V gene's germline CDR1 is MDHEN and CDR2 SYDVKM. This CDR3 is CASSLRGGGYTF. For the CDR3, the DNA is TGTGCCAGCAGTCTTAGGGGTGGCGGCTACACCTTC.

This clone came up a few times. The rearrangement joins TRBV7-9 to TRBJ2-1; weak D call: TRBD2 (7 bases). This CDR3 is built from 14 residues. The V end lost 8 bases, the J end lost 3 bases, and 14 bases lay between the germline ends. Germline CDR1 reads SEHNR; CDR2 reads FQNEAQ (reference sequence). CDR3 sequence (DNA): TGTGCCAGCGGAACCGGGGGGCGCTACAATGAGCAGTTCTTC. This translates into CASGTGGRYNEQFF.

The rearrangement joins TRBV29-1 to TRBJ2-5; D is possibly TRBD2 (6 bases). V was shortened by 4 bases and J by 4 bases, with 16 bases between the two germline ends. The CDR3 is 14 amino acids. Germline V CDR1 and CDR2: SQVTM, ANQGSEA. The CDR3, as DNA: TGCAGCGTTGCGGTCGGGGGAGAGGGAGAGACCCAGTACTTC. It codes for CSVAVGGEGETQYF.

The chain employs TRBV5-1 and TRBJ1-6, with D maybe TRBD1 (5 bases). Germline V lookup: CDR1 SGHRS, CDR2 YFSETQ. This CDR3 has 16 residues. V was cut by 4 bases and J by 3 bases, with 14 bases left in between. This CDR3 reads CASSPTRGIYNSPLHF. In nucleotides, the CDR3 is TGCGCCAGCAGCCCCACTCGGGGGATCTATAATTCACCCCTCCACTTT.

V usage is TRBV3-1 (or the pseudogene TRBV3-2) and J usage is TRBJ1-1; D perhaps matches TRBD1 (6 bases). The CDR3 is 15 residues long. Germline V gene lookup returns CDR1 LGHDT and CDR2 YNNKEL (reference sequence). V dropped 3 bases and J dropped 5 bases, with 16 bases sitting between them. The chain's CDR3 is CASSQFRTVGTEAFF. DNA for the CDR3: TGTGCCAGCAGCCAGTTCAGGACAGTCGGAACTGAAGCTTTCTTT.

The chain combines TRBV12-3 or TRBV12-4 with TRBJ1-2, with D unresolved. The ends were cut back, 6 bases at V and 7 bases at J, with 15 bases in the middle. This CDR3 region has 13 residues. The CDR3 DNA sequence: TGTGCCAGCAGCCCCACGGGTTACTTTGGCTACACCTTC. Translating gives CASSPTGYFGYTF.

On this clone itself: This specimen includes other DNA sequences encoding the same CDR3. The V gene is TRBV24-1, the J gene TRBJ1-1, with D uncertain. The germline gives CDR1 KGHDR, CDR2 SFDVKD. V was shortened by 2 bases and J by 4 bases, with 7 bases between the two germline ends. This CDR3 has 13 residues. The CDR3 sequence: CATSDSHSTEAFF. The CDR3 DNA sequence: TGTGCCACCAGTGATTCCCACAGCACTGAAGCTTTCTTT.

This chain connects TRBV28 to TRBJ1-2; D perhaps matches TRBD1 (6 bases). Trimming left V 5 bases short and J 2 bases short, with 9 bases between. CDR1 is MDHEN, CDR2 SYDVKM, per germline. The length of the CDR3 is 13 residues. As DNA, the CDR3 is TGTGCCAGCAGTCCAGGGGAAAACTATGGCTACACCTTC. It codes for CASSPGENYGYTF.

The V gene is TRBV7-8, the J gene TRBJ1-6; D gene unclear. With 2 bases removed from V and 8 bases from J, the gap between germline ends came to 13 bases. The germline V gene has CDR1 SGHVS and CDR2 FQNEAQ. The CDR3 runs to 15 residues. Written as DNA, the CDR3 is TGTGCCAGCAGCTTATCGTCCAGGAATTATTCACCCCTCCACTTT. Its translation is CASSLSSRNYSPLHF.